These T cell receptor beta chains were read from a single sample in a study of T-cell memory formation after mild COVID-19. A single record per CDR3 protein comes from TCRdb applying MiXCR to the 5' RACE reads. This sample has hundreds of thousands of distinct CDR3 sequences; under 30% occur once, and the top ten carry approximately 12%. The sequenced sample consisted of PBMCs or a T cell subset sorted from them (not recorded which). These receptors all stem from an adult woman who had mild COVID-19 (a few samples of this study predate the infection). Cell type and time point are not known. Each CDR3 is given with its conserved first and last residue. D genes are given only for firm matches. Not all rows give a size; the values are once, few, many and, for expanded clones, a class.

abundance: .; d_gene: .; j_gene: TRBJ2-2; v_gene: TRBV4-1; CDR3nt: TGCGCCAGCAGCCAAGATGGGGCAGGGGCGAACACCGGGGAGCTGTTTTTT; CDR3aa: CASSQDGAGANTGELFF
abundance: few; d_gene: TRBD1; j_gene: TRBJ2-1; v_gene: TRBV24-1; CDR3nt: TGTGCCACCAGTGATTCAAGGACAGGGGGGAATGAGCAGTTCTTC; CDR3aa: CATSDSRTGGNEQFF
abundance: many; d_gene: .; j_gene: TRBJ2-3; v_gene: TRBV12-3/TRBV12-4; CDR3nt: TGTGCCAGCAGTAACGCCCGGACAGCCCGCACAGATACGCAGTATTTT; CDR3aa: CASSNARTARTDTQYF
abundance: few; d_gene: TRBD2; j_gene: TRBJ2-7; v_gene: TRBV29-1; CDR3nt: TGCAGCGTAACTAGCGGGCTTTCCTACGAGCAGTACTTC; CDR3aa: CSVTSGLSYEQYF
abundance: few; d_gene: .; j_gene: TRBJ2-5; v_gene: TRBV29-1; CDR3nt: TGCAGCGTTGGGACAGTGGGAGAGACCCAGTACTTC; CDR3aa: CSVGTVGETQYF
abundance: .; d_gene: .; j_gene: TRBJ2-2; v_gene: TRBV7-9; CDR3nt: TGTGCCAGCAGCTTATACGGAGGGGTTAACACCGGGGAGCTGTTTTTT; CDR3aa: CASSLYGGVNTGELFF
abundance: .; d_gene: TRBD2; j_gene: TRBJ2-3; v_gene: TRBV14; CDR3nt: TGTGCCAGCAGCCCATTTAGCGGGGGAGGAAGCACAGATACGCAGTATTTT; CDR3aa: CASSPFSGGGSTDTQYF
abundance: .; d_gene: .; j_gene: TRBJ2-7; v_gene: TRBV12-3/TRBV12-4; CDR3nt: TGTGCCAGCAGCCTCGGGACTGCCCCCTACGAGCAGTACTTC; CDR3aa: CASSLGTAPYEQYF
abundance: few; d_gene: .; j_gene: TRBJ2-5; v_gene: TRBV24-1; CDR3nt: TGTGCCACCGTCCACAAGACCCAGTACTTC; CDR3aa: CATVHKTQYF
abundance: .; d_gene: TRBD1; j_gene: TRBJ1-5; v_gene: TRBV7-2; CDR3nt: TGTGCCAGCAGCTCAAGACAGGGTTCGGGCAATCAGCCCCAGCATTTT; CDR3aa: CASSSRQGSGNQPQHF
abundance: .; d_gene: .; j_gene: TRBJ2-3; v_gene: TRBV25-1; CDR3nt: TGTGCCAGCGCCGTTGTCACAGATACGCAGTATTTT; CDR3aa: CASAVVTDTQYF
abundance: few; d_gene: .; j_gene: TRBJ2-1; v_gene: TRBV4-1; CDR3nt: TGCGCCAGCAGCCACACCCGGGGATACCCTTGGAATGAGCAGTTCTTC; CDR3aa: CASSHTRGYPWNEQFF
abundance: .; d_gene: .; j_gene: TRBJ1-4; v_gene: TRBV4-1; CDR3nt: TGCGCAAGCAGCCAAGATGGTGGCCGACTTAATGAAAAACTGTTTTTT; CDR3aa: CASSQDGGRLNEKLFF
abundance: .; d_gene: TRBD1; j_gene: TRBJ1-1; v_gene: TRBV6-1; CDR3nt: TGTGCCAGCGCCCGACAGGGTAGGGACACTGAAGCTTTCTTT; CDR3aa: CASARQGRDTEAFF
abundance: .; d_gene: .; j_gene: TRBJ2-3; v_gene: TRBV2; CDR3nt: TGTGCCAGCAGTGAAGAAGGAATCAACACAGATACGCAGTATTTT; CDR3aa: CASSEEGINTDTQYF
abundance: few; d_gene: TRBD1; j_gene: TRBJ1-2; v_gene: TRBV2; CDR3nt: TGTGCCAGCAGTCACCGGGACAGGGAGAACTATGGCTACACCTTC; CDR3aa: CASSHRDRENYGYTF
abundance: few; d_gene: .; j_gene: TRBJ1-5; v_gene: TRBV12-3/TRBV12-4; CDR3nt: TGTGCCAGCAGTGGGAGCGTCAATCAGCCCCAGCATTTT; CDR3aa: CASSGSVNQPQHF
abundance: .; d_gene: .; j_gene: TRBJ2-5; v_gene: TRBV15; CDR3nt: TGTGCCACCAGCAGAAGGGGGAGTCCTCAAGAGACCCAGTACTTC; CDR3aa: CATSRRGSPQETQYF
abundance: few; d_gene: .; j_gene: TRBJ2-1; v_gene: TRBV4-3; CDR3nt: TGCGCCAGCAGCCAAGATGGGCTAGCGAGCTACAATGAGCAGTTCTTC; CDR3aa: CASSQDGLASYNEQFF
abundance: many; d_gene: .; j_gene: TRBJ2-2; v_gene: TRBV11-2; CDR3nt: TGTGCCAGCAAACGTGCCGCCACCGGGGAGCTGTTTTTT; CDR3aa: CASKRAATGELFF
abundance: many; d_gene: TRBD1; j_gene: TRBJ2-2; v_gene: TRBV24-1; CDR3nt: TGTGCCACCAGTGATTTGGACAGGGACACCGGGGAGCTGTTTTTT; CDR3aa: CATSDLDRDTGELFF
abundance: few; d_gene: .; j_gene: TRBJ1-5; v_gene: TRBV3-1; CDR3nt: TGTGCCAGCAGCCCCGGACCGGATCAGCCCCAGCATTTT; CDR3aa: CASSPGPDQPQHF
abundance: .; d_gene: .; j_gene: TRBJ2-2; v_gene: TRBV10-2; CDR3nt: TGCGCCAGCAGTGATTATGGTTGGGAGCTGTTTTTT; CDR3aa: CASSDYGWELFF
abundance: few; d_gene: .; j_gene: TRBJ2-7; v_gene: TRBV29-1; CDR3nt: TGCAGCGTTAGGGGATCAGCCTACGAGCAGTACTTC; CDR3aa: CSVRGSAYEQYF
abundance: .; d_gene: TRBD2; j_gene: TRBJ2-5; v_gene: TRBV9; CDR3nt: TGTGCCAGCAGCGCTTGGACTAGCCTAGAGGAAGAGACCCAGTACTTC; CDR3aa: CASSAWTSLEEETQYF
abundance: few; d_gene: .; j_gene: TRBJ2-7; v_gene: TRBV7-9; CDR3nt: TGTGCCAGCAGCATCTTGGACAGCCCGTCCTACGAGCAGTACTTC; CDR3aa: CASSILDSPSYEQYF
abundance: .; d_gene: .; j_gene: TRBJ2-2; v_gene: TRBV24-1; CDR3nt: TGTGCCACCAGTGACCACCTGACAGGATTCACCGGGGAGCTGTTTTTT; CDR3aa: CATSDHLTGFTGELFF
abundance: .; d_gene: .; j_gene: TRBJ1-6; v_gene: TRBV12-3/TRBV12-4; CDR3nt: TGTGCCAGCAGACCGACAGTAACCAACGGGCCCCTCCACTTT; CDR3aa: CASRPTVTNGPLHF